The entry below gives a single TCR beta chain sequence along with its context. What this receptor recognizes is not known. No clone much larger than this one lies a single base away; base qualities are absent. This entry belongs to a study of a mutant IDH1 vaccine in newly diagnosed glioma (dated by TCRdb to the early 2020s). As for the study more broadly: Eight vaccinations were administered to patients in weeks 1, 3, 5, 7, 11, 15, 19 and 23, corresponding to visits V03 through V10. Before enrollment, patients had received standard therapy of radiotherapy alone, temozolomide alone, or radiochemotherapy with temozolomide; most received the combination. Of the 25 to 40 treated patients, around 60% were male and 37.5% were female, and the mean age was 40.4 years. Peripheral blood was drawn at six visits: V03 (baseline), V05, V07, V10, V12 and V13. Longitudinal TCRB deep sequencing was done for 25 treated patients, wherever samples were available for exploratory analyses. Vaccination started 4-6 weeks after radiotherapy alone, or was given together with temozolomide cycles in the groups whose treatment included chemotherapy.

General study outcomes and caveats: Selection of PBMC samples for TCRB deep sequencing was based on availability. Vaccine-induced immune responses across multiple MHC alleles were detected in approximately 93% of patients. Changes in the top peripheral T cell clonotypes picked up by TCRB sequencing did not appear to be linked to pseudoprogression. It was noted by the authors that analyses of patient blood samples could not be reproduced owing to sample limitations.

Explained via the paper, the time point label denotes: week 11, during vaccination. Each vaccine dose, consisting of 300 ug of a 20-mer mutant IDH1 peptide in Montanide, was administered subcutaneously with topical imiquimod. The donors had newly diagnosed IDH1-mutant astrocytomas of WHO grade 3 or 4 that showed loss of nuclear ATRX. The samples were drawn from NOA16, a multicentre, single-arm, open-label phase I trial in Germany that tested a mutant IDH1 peptide vaccine in humans for the first time. Genomic DNA for TCRB sequencing was extracted from EDTA blood using the DNeasy Blood and Tissue Kit. V is trimmed back by 1 base and J by 4 bases, and the junction contains 13 bases that no gene match accounts for. For CDR1 and CDR2, the germline V gene (reference sequence) lists GTSNPN and SVGIG. The CDR3 holds 17 amino acids from the cysteine to the phenylalanine. The sequence is cut down to CDR3 DNA, 51 bases in frame from base 1.

The library came from the immunoSEQ multiplex PCR assay. Rearranged TCR beta chain sequences were amplified using the hsTCRB Kit according to the manufacturer's protocol. Sequencing of TCRB libraries was carried out on an Illumina MiSeq. On the study's bioinformatics: The kit vendor's proprietary platform handled demultiplexing, trimming and gene mapping. Not all clones reach the TCRdb copy of this immuneACCESS table, which keeps in-frame sequences only. Checked studies attribute under half of the gap to unresolved V genes and leave the rest unexplained. The D gene and trimming were derived from the DNA, and the V and J assignments and clone size from that table. This sample has 95,000 to 120,000 clones in its table, and under 90% of those were observed once. More than 0.55% of the sample lies in the top ten.

This material consisted of PBMCs, taken from a glioma patient whose treatment included an IDH1 peptide vaccine. The rearrangement joined TRBV30 to TRBJ2-3; TRBD1 aligns with 8 central bases. The receptor comes from a woman in her forties or fifties with glioma. The CDR3: CAWSEPDRAFYPDTQYF. The DNA reads TGTGCCTGGAGTGAACCGGACAGGGCCTTCTACCCAGATACGCAGTATTTT.